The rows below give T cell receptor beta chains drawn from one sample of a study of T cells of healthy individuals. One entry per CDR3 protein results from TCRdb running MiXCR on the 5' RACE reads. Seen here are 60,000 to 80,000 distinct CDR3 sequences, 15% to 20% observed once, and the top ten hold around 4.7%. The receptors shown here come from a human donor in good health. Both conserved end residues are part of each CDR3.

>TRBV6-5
CASSLGGRSEKLFF
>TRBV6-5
CASSILPSSYNEQFF
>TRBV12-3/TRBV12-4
CASSLDSGKETQYF
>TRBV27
CASSGGTGSSYNEQFF
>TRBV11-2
CASSPPGLGALTDTQYF
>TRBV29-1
CSGGQKETQYF
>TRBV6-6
CASRPGLTIATNEKLFF
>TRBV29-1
CSAILAGGSSYEQYF
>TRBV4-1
CASSQEAGPGETQYF
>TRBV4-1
CASSQTSVGFTYEQYF
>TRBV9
CASSVAPDSKTYGYTF
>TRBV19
CASSMGGVVRFTGELFF
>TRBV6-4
CASTALLGTPYEQYF
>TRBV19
CASSPGLVTDTQYF
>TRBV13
CASRAGVSNTEAFF
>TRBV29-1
CSVPVQGALRGGYTF
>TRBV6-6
CASSKGPDGREQFF
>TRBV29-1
CSVVPSTRGHNEQFF
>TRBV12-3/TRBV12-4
CASSLPAQPQHF
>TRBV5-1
CASSPAGGYETQYF
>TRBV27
CASRHRVGTEAFF
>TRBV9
CASSLGGRDSNEKLFF
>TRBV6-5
CASSSGLPGELFF
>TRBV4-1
CASSQTPLPSYNEQFF
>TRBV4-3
CASSQGAGGPTDTQYF
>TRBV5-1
CASSSSQGSDYGYTF
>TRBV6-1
CASKGGGQSYNEQFF
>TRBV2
CASSLGAGTSSYEQYF
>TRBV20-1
CSARTDRGLNEQFF
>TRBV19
CASIPDRPGANVLTF
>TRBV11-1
CASSYITGELFF
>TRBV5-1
CASSSITDTQYF
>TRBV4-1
CASSQPGRGAYNEQFF
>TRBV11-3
CASSSQSGVGGYNEQFF
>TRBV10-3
CAISEVNSPLHF
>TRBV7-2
CASSLFLAGAREQYF
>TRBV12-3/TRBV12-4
CASSVTYEQYF
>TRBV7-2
CASSSGTTQYF
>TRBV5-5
CASSLAWTGYEQYF
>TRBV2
CASKRGSTDTQYF
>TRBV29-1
CSVRGTLAKNIQYF
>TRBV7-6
CASSLVGGNTEAFF
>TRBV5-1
CASRSSGTTYNSPLHF
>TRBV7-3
CASSLMPRSGANVLTF
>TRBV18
CASSPPNFGSSSEKLFF
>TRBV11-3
CASSLVGGSDNEQFF
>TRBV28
CASSRRGAGGNEQFF
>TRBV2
CASSWEGVNEKLFF
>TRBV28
CASSSNRGQGWKTQYF
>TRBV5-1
CASSPGRGADTEAFF
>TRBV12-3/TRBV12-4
CASSPPGHPYGYTF
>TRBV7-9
CASNQGGGRPGMGTEAFF
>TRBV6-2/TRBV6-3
CASSPLADIYNEQFF